These 32 T cell receptor beta chains were all obtained from the same sample, sequenced in a study of blood T cells in healthy people across ages. Primers used in a second PCR of roughly 6 to 12 cycles were a sample-barcoded 5' primer and a J-beta primer mix. TCRdb analysed the 5' RACE reads with MiXCR anew, one entry per CDR3 protein. The table shows around 1.5 million distinct CDR3 sequences, with approximately 63% occurring only once. Sequencing used blood. All receptors come from a man in his late teens or twenties in good health.

This clonotype was counted once. The chain recombines TRBV6-1 with TRBJ1-1, with D unclear. Trimming stripped 4 bases from V and 11 bases from J, with 14 bases between. Germline loops: CDR1 MNHNS, CDR2 SASEGT. CDR3 length: 12 amino acids. CDR3 amino acids: CASSVKAAVAFF. The DNA of the CDR3 is TGTGCCAGCAGTGTCAAAGCCGCGGTGGCTTTCTTT.

J is TRBJ2-4 and V is TRBV29-1; 9 bases align to TRBD2. Near its end, the DNA agrees better with TRBJ2-7, so the J call may be wrong. Germline CDR1 SQVTM, CDR2 ANQGSEA. This CDR3 has 13 amino acids. The CDR3 spells CSVERGLAGEQYF. CDR3 coding DNA: TGCAGCGTTGAAAGGGGACTAGCTGGCGAGCAGTACTTC.

This sequence joins TRBV9 and TRBJ2-3; tentatively, D is TRBD2 (6 bases). Deletions cut 3 bases from V and 0 bases from J, with 11 bases between. The germline V gene encodes CDR1 SGDLS and CDR2 YYNGEE. The CDR3 length is 15 residues. The CDR3 coding sequence is TGTGCCAGCAGCGGCATTGGGACTAGCACAGATACGCAGTATTTT. Translating gives CASSGIGTSTDTQYF.

This clonotype was seen a few times. The rearrangement uses TRBV4-3 and TRBJ2-1; 8 bases are shared with TRBD2. The germline CDR1 and CDR2 sequences are LGHNA and YSLEER. Trimming at V came to 1 base and at J to 6 bases, leaving 8 bases not matched to a gene. CDR3 length: 16 amino acids. The CDR3, as DNA: TGCGCCAGCAGCCAAGCGGGGGGGCCGGTTCGCAATGAGCAGTTCTTC. Its protein is CASSQAGGPVRNEQFF.

This chain uses TRBV9 with TRBJ1-3; D might be TRBD1 (6 bases). CDR3 length: 14 amino acids. V was cut by 3 bases and J by 3 bases, with 10 bases left in between. CDR1 and CDR2 from the germline V gene are SGDLS and YYNGEE. The DNA of the CDR3 is TGTGCCAGCAGCGGACACAGGGATGGAAACACCATATATTTT. Its translation: CASSGHRDGNTIYF.

This clonotype was counted only a few times. This chain links TRBV4-2 with TRBJ1-2; D unclear. The CDR3 totals 15 residues. CDR1 is LGHNA, CDR2 YNFKEQ, per germline. Trimming pared 1 base from V and 1 base from J, leaving 10 bases between. CDR3 residues: CASSQVGGSNYGYTF. Here the CDR3 DNA reads TGTGCCAGCAGCCAAGTTGGCGGAAGTAACTATGGCTACACCTTC.

The genes are TRBV29-1 and TRBJ2-5, with TRBD1 identical over 12 bases. Unmatched junction bases numbered 7, after V lost 3 bases and J lost 5 bases. The CDR3 loop spans 15 amino acids. CDR1 SQVTM and CDR2 ANQGSEA come from the germline V gene. The CDR3 is CSVEKRDRGLETQYF. The CDR3 DNA is TGCAGCGTTGAGAAGAGGGACAGGGGGCTTGAGACCCAGTACTTC. The complete variable domain, with remaining parts taken from reference TRBV29-1 and TRBJ2-5, reads SAVISQKPSRDICQRGTSLTIQCQVDSQVTMMFWYRQQPGQSLTLIATANQGSEATYESGFVIDKFPISRPNLTFSTLTVSNMSPEDSSIYLCSVEKRDRGLETQYFGPGTRLLVL.

This clonotype was seen only once. This chain links TRBV12-3 or TRBV12-4 with TRBJ2-7; 13 positions match TRBD2. V lost 4 bases and J lost 3; bases outside the gene matches: 6. The CDR3 length is 16 residues. CDR3 amino acids: CASSSPTSGRVYEQYF. The CDR3 DNA reads TGTGCCAGCAGTTCCCCAACTAGCGGGAGGGTCTACGAGCAGTACTTC.

This clonotype was counted a few times. V and J are TRBV28 and TRBJ2-4, with 8 positions matching TRBD2. This CDR3 contains 15 residues. Germline V lookup: CDR1 MDHEN, CDR2 SYDVKM. Trimming at V came to 5 bases and at J to 2 bases, leaving 5 bases not matched to a gene. The CDR3 bases are TGTGCCAGCAGTCTGCCGGGGGGGACCAAAAACATTCAGTACTTC. Translated, it gives CASSLPGGTKNIQYF.

The chain recombines TRBV7-9 with TRBJ1-4; D is uncertain. The CDR3 has 15 residues. V shed 2 bases and J shed 0 bases, with 7 bases lying between them. Germline V lookup: CDR1 SEHNR, CDR2 FQNEAQ (reference sequence). This CDR3 is CASSLMLSTNEKLFF. DNA of the CDR3: TGTGCCAGCAGCTTAATGCTGTCAACTAATGAAAAACTGTTTTTT.

V and J are TRBV12-3 or TRBV12-4 and TRBJ1-5; the match to TRBD1 covers 7 bases. V lost 6 bases, J lost 6 bases, and 11 bases stayed unmatched. The CDR3 loop spans 15 amino acids. The CDR3 spells CASRSDREVFQPQHF. The DNA of the CDR3 is TGTGCCAGCAGAAGCGACAGGGAGGTGTTTCAGCCCCAGCATTTT.

CDR3 residues: CASRRGQGGSPLHF. The CDR3 DNA is TGTGCCAGCAGACGCGGACAGGGGGGTTCACCCCTCCACTTT. The chain employs TRBV6-5 and TRBJ1-6, with 10 bases matching TRBD1. CDR3 length: 14 amino acids. The ends lost 6 bases at V and 9 bases at J; junction bases unmatched: 5. The germline V gene encodes CDR1 MNHEY and CDR2 SVGAGI.

This clonotype has just one count. The V call is TRBV7-2, the J call TRBJ2-2; D remains unclear. The CDR3 consists of 15 residues. Germline assignment: CDR1 SGHTA and CDR2 FQGNSA. V was shortened by 4 bases and J by 4 bases, with 13 bases between the two germline ends. As DNA, the CDR3 is TGTGCCAGCAGCTCCACTAAACAACTCACCGGGGAGCTGTTTTTT. The encoded protein is CASSSTKQLTGELFF. The full variable domain, with the rest looked up from reference TRBV7-2 and TRBJ2-2, is GAGVSQSPSNKVTEKGKDVELRCDPISGHTALYWYRQSLGQGLEFLIYFQGNSAPDKSGLPSDRFSAERTGGSVSTLTIQRTQQEDSAVYLCASSSTKQLTGELFFGEGSRLTVL.

The chain links TRBV12-3 or TRBV12-4 to TRBJ2-7; D ambiguous. CDR3 length equals 14 residues. Trimming took 3 bases from V and 3 from J, leaving 12 bases between them. The chain's CDR3 is CASSFAGLVYEQYF. CDR3 nucleotides: TGTGCCAGCAGTTTTGCCGGTTTAGTCTACGAGCAGTACTTC.

The genes are TRBV21-1 and TRBJ2-4; TRBD1 reflects the table's D call only, with no check against the DNA. The end of the DNA is better explained by TRBJ2-7, so the J call may be wrong. TRBV21-1 is a documented pseudogene. The CDR3 spans 15 residues. CDR3 nucleotide sequence: TGTGCCAGCAGCGCGAAGGGACAGGTCCCCTACGAGCAGTACTTC. Translation: CASSAKGQVPYEQYF.

This rearrangement joins TRBV4-1 to TRBJ1-5, with a possible D match to TRBD1 (6 bases). Germline V gene sequence: CDR1 MGHRA, CDR2 YSYEKL. This CDR3 region has 15 residues. Trimming left V 5 bases short and J 3 bases short, with 14 bases between. Here the CDR3 reads CASSFRTEINQPQHF. For the CDR3, the DNA is TGCGCCAGCAGCTTCCGGACAGAAATCAATCAGCCCCAGCATTTT.

This clonotype came up a few times. The chain employs TRBV27 and TRBJ2-7; D not resolved. Trimming took 2 bases from V and 4 from J, leaving 9 bases between them. The CDR3 extends over 13 amino acids. CDR1 is MNHEY, CDR2 SMNVEV, per germline (reference sequence). The CDR3 reads CASSLAVRYEQYF. CDR3 coding DNA: TGTGCCAGCAGTTTAGCCGTCCGGTACGAGCAGTACTTC.

J is TRBJ2-1 and V is TRBV11-2; TRBD1 matches at 7 bases. CDR1 and CDR2 (germline): SGHAT, FQNNGV. This CDR3 is 15 amino acids long. The trim removed 5 bases at V and 1 base at J, leaving 5 bases unmatched. CDR3 in DNA: TGTGCCAGCAGCCCTAGGGGGCCTTCCTACAATGAGCAGTTCTTC. Amino acid sequence: CASSPRGPSYNEQFF.

This sequence joins TRBV6-2 or TRBV6-3 and TRBJ1-3; tentative D call: TRBD1 (6 bases). This CDR3 has 13 residues. V was shortened by 4 bases and J by 5 bases, with 9 bases between the two germline ends. CDR1 and CDR2 from the germline V gene are MNHEY and SVGEGT. The DNA for the CDR3 is TGTGCCAGCAGTTCGGGACAAAGAAACACCATATATTTT. It encodes CASSSGQRNTIYF.

This rearrangement joins TRBV3-1 to TRBJ2-5; maybe TRBD2 (6 bases). With 2 bases removed from V and 2 bases from J, the gap between germline ends came to 9 bases. Germline CDR1 LGHDT, CDR2 YNNKEL (reference sequence). The CDR3 covers 14 residues. CDR3 nucleotide sequence: TGTGCCAGCAGCCAAATAGCGGCACAAGAGACCCAGTACTTC. It codes for CASSQIAAQETQYF.

The rearrangement uses TRBV20-1 and TRBJ1-2; D gene ambiguous. Between the trimmed V and J ends, which lost 3 bases and 0 bases, there was a span of 14 bases. This CDR3 has 15 residues. CDR1 DFQATT and CDR2 SNEGSKA come from the germline V gene (reference sequence). Here the CDR3 reads CSASATGLTNYGYTF. The CDR3 region has the DNA TGCAGTGCTAGCGCCACTGGGCTTACTAACTATGGCTACACCTTC.

With regard to this clonotype: Relative to the germline gene, one junction end is altered; a read error may explain this. The chain links TRBV3-1 to TRBJ1-4; no clear D. The CDR3 runs 13 residues. Germline assignment: CDR1 LGHDT and CDR2 YNNKEL (reference sequence). The CDR3 DNA reads as TGTACCAGCAGCGTACACGAAGGGGAAAAACTGTTTTTT. It translates to CTSSVHEGEKLFF. The variable domain in full, with the rest retrieved from reference TRBV3-1 and TRBJ1-4, is DTAVSQTPKYLVTQMGNDKSIKCEQNLGHDTMYWYKQDSKKFLKIMFSYNNKELIINETVPNRFSPKSPDKAHLNLHINSLELGDSAVYFCTSSVHEGEKLFFGSGTQLSVL.

This clonotype occurred a few times. CDR3: CSVDLGGGATDTQYF. The CDR3 DNA sequence: TGCAGCGTTGATCTAGGCGGGGGGGCGACAGATACGCAGTATTTT. The chain combines TRBV29-1 with TRBJ2-3; 9 nucleotides align to TRBD2. Per the germline V gene, CDR1 is SQVTM and CDR2 is ANQGSEA. V lost 3 bases to trimming and J lost 3 bases; unmatched junction nucleotides: 7. The CDR3 contains 15 residues.

This clonotype has more than one count but fewer than ten. The chain combines TRBV29-1 with TRBJ2-7, with D unresolved. Between the trimmed V and J ends, which lost 0 bases and 0 bases, there was a span of 9 bases. This CDR3 is 14 amino acids long. Germline loops: CDR1 SQVTM, CDR2 ANQGSEA. CDR3 nucleotides: TGCAGCGTTGAAGATCGGCAAAGCTCCTACGAGCAGTACTTC. Amino acid sequence: CSVEDRQSSYEQYF.

The chain is built from TRBV7-9 and TRBJ2-1, with 12 bases fitting TRBD2. The CDR3 runs to 16 residues. V gave up 9 bases and J gave up 8 bases; unmatched junction bases: 14. The germline gives CDR1 SEHNR, CDR2 FQNEAQ (reference sequence). Written as DNA, the CDR3 is TGTGCCAGTAGCAATCCGACTAGCGGGAGATTCTATGAGCAGTTCTTC. This translates into CASSNPTSGRFYEQFF.

This sequence joins TRBV6-6 and TRBJ2-7; D gene unclear. The CDR3 is made up of 14 amino acids. The germline V gene has CDR1 MNHNY and CDR2 SVGAGI (reference sequence). The V end lost 5 bases, the J end lost 3 bases, and 14 bases lay between the germline ends. CDR3 loop: CASSPPGGHYEQYF. The DNA for the CDR3 is TGTGCCAGCAGTCCCCCCGGTGGGCACTACGAGCAGTACTTC.

The rearrangement links TRBV7-6 to TRBJ2-4; D is uncertain. TRBJ2-7 explains the end of the DNA better; the J call may be wrong. The germline gives CDR1 SGHVS, CDR2 FNYEAQ. This CDR3 has 15 residues. In DNA form, the CDR3 reads TGTGCCAGCAGCTTAGTGGCTAGTAGTACCTACGAGCAGTACTTC. This gives the protein CASSLVASSTYEQYF.

This clonotype was picked up a small number of times. This rearrangement joins TRBV29-1 to TRBJ2-7; TRBD1 matches at 10 bases. Per the germline V gene, CDR1 is SQVTM and CDR2 is ANQGSEA. This CDR3 comprises 15 residues. V shed 2 bases, J shed 4 bases, and the junction held 8 bases outside the gene matches. Here the CDR3 DNA reads TGCAGCGTTGAAAGCGACAGGGGGCTTTCGTACGAGCAGTACTTC. It specifies CSVESDRGLSYEQYF.

J is TRBJ2-1 and V is TRBV4-3; TRBD2 matches 9 bases. The V gene end was trimmed by 4 bases and the J gene end by 14 bases; junction bases not matched to a gene: 9. Germline V gives CDR1 LGHNA, CDR2 YSLEER. There are 13 residues in the CDR3. This CDR3 reads CASSLRAGGHKFF. The CDR3 nucleotides read TGCGCCAGCAGCCTTAGAGCGGGGGGCCATAAGTTCTTC.

The CDR3 nucleotides are TGTGCCACCAGCAGGCATAAAGAGACCCAGTACTTC. Residues: CATSRHKETQYF. The rearrangement uses TRBV15 and TRBJ2-4, with no clear D. The J call is doubtful: the DNA matches TRBJ2-5 better. Germline CDR1 reads LNHNV; CDR2 reads YYDKDF (reference sequence). The CDR3 spans 12 residues.

The genes are TRBV4-3 and TRBJ1-2; D not resolved. The CDR3 covers 15 residues. V gave up 0 bases and J gave up 4 bases, with 12 bases separating them. Per germline, CDR1 LGHNA and CDR2 YSLEER. The CDR3 protein is CASSQDIGEGYGYTF. CDR3 in DNA: TGCGCCAGCAGCCAAGATATTGGGGAAGGCTATGGCTACACCTTC.

V and J are TRBV7-9 and TRBJ1-1, with TRBD1 identical over 9 bases. V lost 6 bases, J lost 11 bases, and 16 bases stayed unmatched. The germline V gene has CDR1 SEHNR and CDR2 FQNEAQ (reference sequence). This CDR3 is 15 amino acids long. CDR3 DNA sequence: TGTGCCAGCAGGGACGGTGGACAGGGGAAGCTGTCGGCTTTCTTT. Encoded protein: CASRDGGQGKLSAFF.